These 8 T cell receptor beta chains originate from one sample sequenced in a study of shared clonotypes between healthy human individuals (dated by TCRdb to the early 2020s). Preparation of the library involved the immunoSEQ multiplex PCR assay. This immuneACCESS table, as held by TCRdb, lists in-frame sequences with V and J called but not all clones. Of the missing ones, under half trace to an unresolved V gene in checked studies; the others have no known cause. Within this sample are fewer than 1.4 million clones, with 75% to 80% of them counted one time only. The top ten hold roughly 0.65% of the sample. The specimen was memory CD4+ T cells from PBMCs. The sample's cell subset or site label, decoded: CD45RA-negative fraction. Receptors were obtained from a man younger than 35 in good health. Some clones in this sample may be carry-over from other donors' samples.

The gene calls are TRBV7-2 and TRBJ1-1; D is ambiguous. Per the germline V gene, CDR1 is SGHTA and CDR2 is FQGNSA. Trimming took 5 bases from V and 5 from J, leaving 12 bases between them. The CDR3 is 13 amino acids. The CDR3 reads CASSPHILTEAFF. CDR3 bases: TGTGCCAGCAGCCCCCATATTCTAACTGAAGCTTTCTTT.

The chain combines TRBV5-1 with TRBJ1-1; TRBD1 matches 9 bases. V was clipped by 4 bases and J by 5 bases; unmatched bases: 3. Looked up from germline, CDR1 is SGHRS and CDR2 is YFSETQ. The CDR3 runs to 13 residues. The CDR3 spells CASSETGGTEAFF. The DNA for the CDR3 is TGCGCCAGCAGCGAGACAGGGGGGACTGAAGCTTTCTTT.

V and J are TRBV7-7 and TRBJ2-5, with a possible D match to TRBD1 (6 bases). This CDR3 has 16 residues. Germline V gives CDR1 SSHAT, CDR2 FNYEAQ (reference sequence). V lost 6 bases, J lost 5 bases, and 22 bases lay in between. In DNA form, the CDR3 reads TGTGCCAGCAGTCGCAACGGAAACAGGGTAGGGGAGACCCAGTACTTC. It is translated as CASSRNGNRVGETQYF.

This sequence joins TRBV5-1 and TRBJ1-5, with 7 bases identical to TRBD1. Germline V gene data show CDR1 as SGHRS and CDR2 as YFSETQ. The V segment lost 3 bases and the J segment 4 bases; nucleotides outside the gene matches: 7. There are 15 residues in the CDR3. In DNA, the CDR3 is TGCGCCAGCAGCTGGGAGACGGGACAGAATCAGCCCCAGCATTTT. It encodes CASSWETGQNQPQHF.

The CDR3 loop is CASSGRNRGLTEAFF. Written as DNA, the CDR3 is TGTGCCAGCAGTGGAAGAAACAGGGGGCTGACTGAAGCTTTCTTT. The chain employs TRBV2 and TRBJ1-1; 9 bases match TRBD1. Losses at the gene ends were 4 bases for V and 5 bases for J; bases not matched to a gene: 8. Germline CDR1 SNHLY, CDR2 FYNNEI. The CDR3 has 15 residues. Based on the CDR3 plus reference TRBV2 and TRBJ1-1, the full variable domain is EPEVTQTPSHQVTQMGQEVILRCVPISNHLYFYWYRQILGQKVEFLVSFYNNEISEKSEIFDDQFSVERPDGSNFTLKIRSTKLEDSAMYFCASSGRNRGLTEAFFGQGTRLTVV.

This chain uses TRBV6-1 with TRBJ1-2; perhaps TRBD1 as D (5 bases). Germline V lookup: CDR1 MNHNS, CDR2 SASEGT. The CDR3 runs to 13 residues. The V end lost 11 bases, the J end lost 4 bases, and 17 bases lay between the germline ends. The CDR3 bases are TGTGCCGCCACCGGAGGGGTGGGCTATGGCTACACCTTC. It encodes CAATGGVGYGYTF.

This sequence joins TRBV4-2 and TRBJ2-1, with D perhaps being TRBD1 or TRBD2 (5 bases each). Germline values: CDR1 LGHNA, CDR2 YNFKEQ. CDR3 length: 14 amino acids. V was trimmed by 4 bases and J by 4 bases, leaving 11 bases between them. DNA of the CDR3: TGTGCCAGCAGCCGGAGAGGGGCATACAATGAGCAGTTCTTC. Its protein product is CASSRRGAYNEQFF.

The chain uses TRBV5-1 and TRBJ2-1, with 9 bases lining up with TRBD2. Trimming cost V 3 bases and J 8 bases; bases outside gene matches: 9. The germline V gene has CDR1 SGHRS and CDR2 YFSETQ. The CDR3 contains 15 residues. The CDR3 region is CASSSEPGLAYEQFF. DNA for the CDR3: TGCGCCAGCAGCTCAGAGCCGGGACTAGCATATGAGCAGTTCTTC.